These 27 T cell receptor beta chains share one sample of origin, sequenced in a study of T cells in Graves' hyperthyroidism and ophthalmopathy. Regions amplified from RNA transcripts were the TCR beta CDR3 regions. The study used the HTBI primer set for a first-round RT-PCR of the TCR CDR3. TCRdb reanalysed the multiplex PCR reads using MiXCR and keeps one entry per CDR3 protein. The table shows roughly 200,000 distinct CDR3 sequences, with approximately 20% occurring only once. The sequencing sample was made of blood. These receptors all stem from a man aged 35-49 years with Graves' hyperthyroidism.

This clonotype came up a few times. V is TRBV20-1 and J is TRBJ1-6, with 9 bases lining up with TRBD1. The CDR3 covers 15 residues. CDR1 is DFQATT, CDR2 SNEGSKA, per germline (reference sequence). With V trimmed by 3 bases and J by 6 bases, 6 bases remained unmatched. CDR3 bases: TGCAGTGCTAGCGCCGGGACAGGGAGTAATTCACCCCTCCACTTT. It codes for CSASAGTGSNSPLHF.

This chain joins TRBV10-1 and TRBJ2-3; D call uncertain. Per germline, CDR1 WNHNN and CDR2 SYGVQD (reference sequence). This CDR3 is 13 amino acids long. V was shortened by 10 bases and J by 7 bases, with 18 bases between the two germline ends. CDR3 DNA: TGCGCCACCCAAGTCGACTCCCAAAATACGCAGTATTTT. Translation gives CATQVDSQNTQYF.

This clonotype was counted at least ten times. V is TRBV13 and J is TRBJ1-3; D gene unclear. Germline V gene sequence: CDR1 PRHDT, CDR2 FYEKMQ (reference sequence). Trimming left V 1 base short and J 4 bases short, with 8 bases between. This CDR3 region has 14 residues. CDR3 region: CASSLETRGNTIYF. In DNA, the CDR3 is TGTGCCAGCAGCTTAGAAACCAGAGGAAACACCATATATTTT.

In this sample, this clonotype turned up many times. The chain joins TRBV5-1 to TRBJ2-3, with a tentative D call TRBD2 (5 bases). Trimming took 4 bases from V and 4 from J, leaving 22 bases between them. The germline gives CDR1 SGHRS, CDR2 YFSETQ. CDR3 length: 17 amino acids. In nucleotides, the CDR3 is TGCGCCAGCAGCCCACACTCCCCGGGATTAGTAGCAGATACGCAGTATTTT. Amino acids: CASSPHSPGLVADTQYF. The entire variable domain, with the rest obtained from reference TRBV5-1 and TRBJ2-3, is as follows: KAGVTQTPRYLIKTRGQQVTLSCSPISGHRSVSWYQQTPGQGLQFLFEYFSETQRNKGNFPGRFSGRQFSNSRSEMNVSTLELGDSALYLCASSPHSPGLVADTQYFGPGTRLTVL.

This clonotype was seen a few times. The rearrangement uses TRBV4-3 and TRBJ2-3; possible D gene TRBD2, 7 bases. This CDR3 contains 16 residues. Trimming pared 4 bases from V and 2 bases from J, leaving 16 bases between. The germline V gene has CDR1 LGHNA and CDR2 YSLEER. Here the CDR3 reads CASSRVAGAPTDTQYF. In DNA form, the CDR3 reads TGCGCCAGCAGCCGCGTCGCGGGGGCCCCCACAGATACGCAGTATTTT.

This clonotype was observed a few times. The chain has TRBV4-3 and TRBJ1-3, with TRBD1 matching over 8 bases. Germline loops: CDR1 LGHNA, CDR2 YSLEER. There are 16 residues in the CDR3. V lost 2 bases and J lost 4; bases outside the gene matches: 7. The CDR3 sequence: CASSQLTGAFGNTIYF. CDR3 sequence (DNA): TGCGCCAGCAGCCAATTGACAGGGGCTTTCGGAAACACCATATATTTT.

This clonotype was observed at least ten times. The chain uses TRBV6-2 or TRBV6-3 and TRBJ1-1, with D hard to call. Germline V gives CDR1 MNHEY, CDR2 SVGEGT. V dropped 7 bases and J dropped 2 bases, with 14 bases sitting between them. CDR3 size: 14 residues. CDR3 bases: TGTGCCAGCACCCCCCGGATGGTCAACACTGAAGCTTTCTTT. This sequence encodes CASTPRMVNTEAFF.

The sample holds many counts of this clonotype. DNA of the CDR3: TGTGCCAGCAGTGAATGGCAGCCCAATCAGCCCCAGCATTTT. It is translated as CASSEWQPNQPQHF. The genes are TRBV2 and TRBJ1-5; D gene ambiguous. The CDR3 runs to 14 residues. V lost 2 bases and J lost 3, with 8 bases in between. Germline-derived CDR1 and CDR2 are SNHLY and FYNNEI. Filled out from reference TRBV2 and TRBJ1-5, the complete variable domain reads EPEVTQTPSHQVTQMGQEVILRCVPISNHLYFYWYRQILGQKVEFLVSFYNNEISEKSEIFDDQFSVERPDGSNFTLKIRSTKLEDSAMYFCASSEWQPNQPQHFGDGTRLSIL.

The chain combines TRBV10-3 with TRBJ1-1; 9 bases line up with TRBD1. Trimming took 6 bases from V and 7 from J; bases not matched to a gene: 9. Germline-derived CDR1 and CDR2 are ENHRY and SYGVKD. The CDR3 loop spans 14 amino acids. The DNA for the CDR3 is TGTGCCATCAGGTTGGGACAGGGAGGAGGTGAAGCTTTCTTT. Translation: CAIRLGQGGGEAFF.

This clonotype was recorded many times. This chain uses TRBV5-5 with TRBJ2-1; weak D call: TRBD1 (6 bases). Trimming took off 4 bases at V and 7 bases at J, with 12 bases between the two ends. The CDR3 runs to 13 residues. Germline V gives CDR1 SGHKS, CDR2 YYEKEE (reference sequence). The CDR3 bases are TGTGCCAGCAGCATCGGGACACCGAATGAGCAGTTCTTC. This encodes CASSIGTPNEQFF. The full variable domain, rest sourced from reference TRBV5-5 and TRBJ2-1, is DAGVTQSPTHLIKTRGQQVTLRCSPISGHKSVSWYQQVLGQGPQFIFQYYEKEERGRGNFPDRFSARQFPNYSSELNVNALLLGDSALYLCASSIGTPNEQFFGPGTRLTVL.

The CDR3 region has the DNA TGTGCCAGCAGTTACTCGGGGGGCCCGCTATCTAGCACAGATACGCAGTATTTT. The encoded protein is CASSYSGGPLSSTDTQYF. The chain is built from TRBV6-2 or TRBV6-3 and TRBJ2-3, with D tentatively TRBD1 or TRBD2 (6 bases each). The CDR3 totals 18 residues. The germline V gene encodes CDR1 MNHEY and CDR2 SVGEGT. The germline V and J ends were trimmed by 0 bases and 0 bases, with 16 bases remaining between them.

This clonotype was recorded at least ten times. The chain joins TRBV7-3 to TRBJ1-2; 7 positions agree with TRBD1. Per the germline V gene, CDR1 is SGHTA and CDR2 is FQGTGA. There are 14 residues in the CDR3. The V and J ends lost 5 bases and 8 bases, in that order; junction bases with no gene match: 11. CDR3 nucleotide sequence: TGTGCCAGCAGCCCTACAGGGGAGATAGAAGGCTACACCTTC. This translates into CASSPTGEIEGYTF.

This clonotype has more than one count but fewer than ten. The V gene is TRBV9, the J gene TRBJ1-6; 10 nucleotides line up with TRBD1. From germline, CDR1 is SGDLS and CDR2 YYNGEE. The CDR3 extends over 18 amino acids. The trim removed 3 bases at V and 8 bases at J, leaving 14 bases unmatched. CDR3 nucleotide sequence: TGTGCCAGCAGCGGCCCGCCAAGGGGACAGGGGTGGGATTCACCCCTCCACTTT. It specifies CASSGPPRGQGWDSPLHF. Supplemented by reference TRBV9 and TRBJ1-6, the full variable domain reads DSGVTQTPKHLITATGQRVTLRCSPRSGDLSVYWYQQSLDQGLQFLIQYYNGEERAKGNILERFSAQQFPDLHSELNLSSLELGDSALYFCASSGPPRGQGWDSPLHFGNGTRLTVT.

At least ten counts were recorded for this clonotype. In DNA, the CDR3 is TGCAGCGTTGGCTCTGAAGCTTTCTTT. Amino acids: CSVGSEAFF. The V gene is TRBV29-1, the J gene TRBJ1-1; D remains ambiguous. V gave up 4 bases and J gave up 6 bases, with 3 bases separating them. Per germline, CDR1 SQVTM and CDR2 ANQGSEA. This CDR3 has 9 amino acids.

This clonotype was counted many times. V is TRBV5-8 and J is TRBJ2-3; D possibly corresponds to TRBD1 (6 bases). Deletions cut 3 bases from V and 1 base from J, with 12 bases between. This CDR3 is built from 15 residues. The germline CDR1 and CDR2 sequences are SGHTS and YDEGEE. CDR3 residues: CASSSGDTRTDTQYF. For the CDR3, the DNA is TGTGCCAGCAGCTCTGGGGACACCCGCACAGATACGCAGTATTTT.

As concerns this clonotype: The junction does not match germline at one end; this may be a read error. The chain employs TRBV11-3 and TRBJ2-5; 8 bases are a match to TRBD2. The CDR3 consists of 14 residues. CDR1 is SGHNT and CDR2 is YENEEA in the germline V gene. This chain's CDR3 is CASRAGGVIETQYF. CDR3 bases: TGTGCAAGCAGGGCGGGAGGAGTGATAGAGACCCAGTACTTC.

The chain recombines TRBV2 with TRBJ2-3; tentative D call: TRBD2 (5 bases). Germline lookup yields CDR1 SNHLY and CDR2 FYNNEI. V was shortened by 6 bases and J by 2 bases, with 9 bases between the two germline ends. CDR3 length: 13 residues. This CDR3 reads CASRFSVTDTQYF. In DNA form, the CDR3 reads TGTGCCAGCAGGTTTAGCGTCACAGATACGCAGTATTTT. Full variable domain (rest looked up from reference TRBV2 and TRBJ2-3): EPEVTQTPSHQVTQMGQEVILRCVPISNHLYFYWYRQILGQKVEFLVSFYNNEISEKSEIFDDQFSVERPDGSNFTLKIRSTKLEDSAMYFCASRFSVTDTQYFGPGTRLTVL.

This clonotype was seen many times. The CDR3 nucleotides are TGTGCCAGCAGTGAAGGACAGGAGGTCGAGCAGTACTTC. Protein sequence: CASSEGQEVEQYF. The chain is built from TRBV2 and TRBJ2-7, with D perhaps matching TRBD1 (6 bases). Trimming stripped 1 base from V and 6 bases from J, with 10 bases between. This CDR3 contains 13 residues. From germline, CDR1 is SNHLY and CDR2 FYNNEI.

The chain joins TRBV29-1 to TRBJ1-1; D call uncertain. The CDR3 has 11 residues. In germline, CDR1 is SQVTM, CDR2 ANQGSEA. V was cut by 5 bases and J by 0 bases, with 4 bases left in between. For the CDR3, the DNA is TGCAGCGTTCGCCTGAACACTGAAGCTTTCTTT. It translates to CSVRLNTEAFF. Looking up the rest from reference TRBV29-1 and TRBJ1-1 gives the full variable domain: SAVISQKPSRDICQRGTSLTIQCQVDSQVTMMFWYRQQPGQSLTLIATANQGSEATYESGFVIDKFPISRPNLTFSTLTVSNMSPEDSSIYLCSVRLNTEAFFGQGTRLTVV.

On this clonotype itself: A single base separates this from a much larger clone, so it may be a read error. Given the absence of the conserved phenylalanine or tryptophan at the CDR3 end, a read error is likely. V is TRBV6-9 and J is TRBJ2-1; no clear D. Trimming cost V 5 bases and J 3 bases, with 11 bases left between them. This CDR3 contains 14 residues. From germline, CDR1 is MNHGY and CDR2 SVAAGI. The CDR3 nucleotides are TGTGCCAGCAGTAATATGGCCCTCTACAATGAGCAGTTCCTC. Its translation: CASSNMALYNEQFL.

This clonotype was counted many times. The chain is built from TRBV7-2 and TRBJ2-5; D unresolved. V lost 4 bases and J 2 bases, leaving 5 bases between the germline ends. The germline V gene encodes CDR1 SGHTA and CDR2 FQGNSA. The CDR3 runs to 12 residues. The CDR3 nucleotides are TGTGCCAGCAGCTATAGACAAGAGACCCAGTACTTC. Translation gives CASSYRQETQYF.

The chain combines TRBV3-1 with TRBJ2-2; D may be TRBD1 or TRBD2 (7 bases each). The V end was cut by 0 bases, the J end by 4 bases, with 12 bases between. The germline V gene encodes CDR1 LGHDT and CDR2 YNNKEL (reference sequence). This CDR3 spans 16 amino acids. In DNA form, the CDR3 reads TGTGCCAGCAGCCAAGATACAGGGGAGGGCACCGGGGAGCTGTTTTTT. Its protein is CASSQDTGEGTGELFF.

This clonotype was observed at least ten times. The rearrangement joins TRBV7-3 to TRBJ2-5; the D call may be TRBD1 or TRBD2 (5 bases each). CDR1 is SGHTA, CDR2 FQGTGA, per germline. V was pared by 5 bases and J by 4 bases, with 11 bases between. The CDR3 covers 13 residues. CDR3 sequence reads: CASSPSGGETQYF. In DNA form, the CDR3 reads TGTGCCAGCAGCCCCTCTGGGGGAGAGACCCAGTACTTC.

This clonotype was counted many times. This chain uses TRBV20-1 with TRBJ2-7, with D tentatively TRBD2 (6 bases). Between the trimmed V and J ends, which lost 0 bases and 5 bases, there was a span of 14 bases. Per germline, CDR1 DFQATT and CDR2 SNEGSKA (reference sequence). The CDR3 contains 14 residues. The CDR3, as DNA: TGCAGTGCTAGAGATCGGGAGCGGTGGGACGAGCAGTACTTC. Protein sequence: CSARDRERWDEQYF.

This clonotype was counted ten times or more. The chain links TRBV20-1 to TRBJ1-3; TRBD1 aligns across 8 bases. The J segment lost 3 bases and the V segment lost 5 bases, leaving 6 bases of the junction unmatched. CDR3 size: 14 residues. Germline V gene sequence: CDR1 DFQATT, CDR2 SNEGSKA (reference sequence). CDR3 in amino acids: CSAPDRAGGNTIYF. The CDR3 nucleotides read TGCAGTGCTCCGGACAGGGCGGGTGGAAACACCATATATTTT.

This clonotype showed up many times. The chain uses TRBV28 and TRBJ2-7, with 9 positions matching TRBD1. CDR3 length: 13 residues. V gave up 6 bases and J gave up 4 bases; unmatched junction bases: 4. From germline, CDR1 is MDHEN and CDR2 SYDVKM. The CDR3: CASSPGQGYEQYF. The DNA for the CDR3 is TGTGCCAGCAGCCCGGGACAGGGATACGAGCAGTACTTC.

The V and J genes are TRBV25-1 and TRBJ1-2, with 8 positions matching TRBD1. The germline CDR1 and CDR2 sequences are MGHDK and SYGVNS. V dropped 4 bases and J dropped 8; count of bases not matched to a gene: 6. This CDR3 has 13 amino acids. Here the CDR3 DNA reads TGTGCCAGCAGTGGGACAGGGTGGGGGGGCTACACCTTC. It codes for CASSGTGWGGYTF.